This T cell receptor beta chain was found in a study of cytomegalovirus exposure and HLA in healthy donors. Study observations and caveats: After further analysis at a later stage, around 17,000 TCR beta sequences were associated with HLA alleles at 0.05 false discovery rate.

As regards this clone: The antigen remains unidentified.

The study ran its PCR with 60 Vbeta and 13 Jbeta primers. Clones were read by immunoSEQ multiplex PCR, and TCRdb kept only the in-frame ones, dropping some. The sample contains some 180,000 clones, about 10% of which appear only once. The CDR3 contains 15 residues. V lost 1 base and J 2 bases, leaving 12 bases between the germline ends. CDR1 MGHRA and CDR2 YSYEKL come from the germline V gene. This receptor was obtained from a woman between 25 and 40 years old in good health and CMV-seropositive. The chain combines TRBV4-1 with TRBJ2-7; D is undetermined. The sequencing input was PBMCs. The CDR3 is CASSQVTSDPYEQYF. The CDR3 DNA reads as TGCGCCAGCAGCCAAGTGACTTCCGACCCCTACGAGCAGTACTTC.